In its sample, the clone carrying this T cell receptor (beta chain) was seen once. TCRdb's copy holds only in-frame clones and misses some; the assay was immunoSEQ multiplex PCR. This table holds approximately 20,000 clones, 80% to 90% found once. This sample was included in a study of blood T cell repertoires in COVID-19. From germline, CDR1 is SGHTA and CDR2 FQGTGA. CDR3 length equals 15 residues. The J segment lost 2 bases and the V segment lost 6 bases, leaving 7 bases of the junction unmatched. The sample taken for sequencing was peripheral blood. This receptor was taken from a human donor with active COVID-19. The donor label of this sample is uncertain. The rearrangement links TRBV7-3 to TRBJ2-5, with 9 bases identical to TRBD1. CDR3 coding DNA: TGTGCCAGCAGTCCGGGACAGGGAGGGCAAGAGACCCAGTACTTC. It specifies CASSPGQGGQETQYF. Together with reference TRBV7-3 and TRBJ2-5, the CDR3 gives the full variable domain: GAGVSQTPSNKVTEKGKYVELRCDPISGHTALYWYRQSLGQGPEFLIYFQGTGAADDSGLPNDRFFAVRPEGSVSTLKIQRTERGDSAVYLCASSPGQGGQETQYFGPGTRLLVL.